The 14 T cell receptor beta chains below come from one sample, sequenced in a study of shared clonotypes between healthy human individuals. Only in-frame clones appear in the TCRdb table, and some are missing; sequencing was by immunoSEQ multiplex PCR. The sample has about 2.4 million clones; 85% to 95% are singletons. Sequencing was done on a sample of naive CD4+ T cells sorted from blood. Documented subset: CD45RA+ positively selected. All receptors come from a man in his late teens or twenties in good health.

The gene calls are TRBV5-1 and TRBJ1-2, with D unclear. Germline V CDR1 and CDR2: SGHRS, YFSETQ. The CDR3 is 14 residues long. V lost 4 bases to trimming and J lost 3 bases, with 13 bases between them. The CDR3 is CASSPDTVDYGYTF. CDR3 in DNA: TGCGCCAGCAGCCCGGATACAGTTGACTATGGCTACACCTTC. The full variable domain, completed using reference TRBV5-1 and TRBJ1-2, is KAGVTQTPRYLIKTRGQQVTLSCSPISGHRSVSWYQQTPGQGLQFLFEYFSETQRNKGNFPGRFSGRQFSNSRSEMNVSTLELGDSALYLCASSPDTVDYGYTFGSGTRLTVV.

The chain employs TRBV9 and TRBJ2-6; tentative D call: TRBD1 (6 bases). The CDR3 has 16 amino acids. Germline CDR1 reads SGDLS; CDR2 reads YYNGEE. Trimming took 0 bases from V and 2 from J, leaving 9 bases between them. CDR3 in amino acids: CASSVGRGAGANVLTF. CDR3 in DNA: TGTGCCAGCAGCGTAGGCAGGGGCGCTGGGGCCAACGTCCTGACTTTC.

V is TRBV2 and J is TRBJ2-7, with D tentatively TRBD1 (5 bases). Trimming pared 0 bases from V and 2 bases from J, leaving 14 bases between. CDR1 and CDR2 from the germline V gene are SNHLY and FYNNEI. This CDR3 spans 16 amino acids. CDR3 nucleotide sequence: TGTGCCAGCAGTGAAGCGCTACAGGACCCTCCCTACGAGCAGTACTTC. This gives the protein CASSEALQDPPYEQYF.

Notes on this clone: Other DNA sequences in this sample translate to the same CDR3. The chain has TRBV10-3 and TRBJ2-7, with D perhaps matching TRBD1 or TRBD2 (5 bases each). Between the trimmed V and J ends, which lost 8 bases and 1 base, there was a span of 9 bases. The CDR3 spans 12 residues. The V gene's germline CDR1 is ENHRY and CDR2 SYGVKD. The CDR3 is CAIRDGSYEQYF. CDR3 sequence (DNA): TGTGCCATCCGGGACGGTTCCTACGAGCAGTACTTC.

This rearrangement joins TRBV28 to TRBJ1-5; no firm D call. This CDR3 contains 16 residues. The V end was cut by 3 bases, the J end by 2 bases, with 14 bases between. The germline gives CDR1 MDHEN, CDR2 SYDVKM. CDR3 nucleotides: TGTGCCAGCAGTTTGTCCCCCTGGAGGGGCAATCAGCCCCAGCATTTT. Translation: CASSLSPWRGNQPQHF.

The chain combines TRBV27 with TRBJ2-7; possibly TRBD2 for D (7 bases). Looked up from germline, CDR1 is MNHEY and CDR2 is SMNVEV (reference sequence). There are 16 residues in the CDR3. V was clipped by 3 bases and J by 5 bases, with 20 bases between them. CDR3 loop: CASSLGGPPFFHEQYF. The CDR3 region has the DNA TGTGCCAGCAGTTTGGGGGGGCCCCCATTCTTCCACGAGCAGTACTTC.

A few counts support this clone. The sample carries other DNA sequences with the same CDR3. The chain is built from TRBV10-3 and TRBJ2-3; no clear D. With 0 bases removed from V and 1 base from J, the gap between germline ends came to 2 bases. The CDR3 runs to 13 residues. The germline gives CDR1 ENHRY, CDR2 SYGVKD. CDR3 in amino acids: CAISESGTDTQYF. The CDR3 DNA reads TGTGCCATCAGTGAGTCGGGCACAGATACGCAGTATTTT.

The V and J genes are TRBV30 and TRBJ2-5; a possible D gene is TRBD1 (5 bases). Germline assignment: CDR1 GTSNPN and CDR2 SVGIG (reference sequence). The CDR3 has 15 residues. Trimming took 5 bases from V and 2 from J, leaving 18 bases between them. The CDR3 sequence: CAWGVGAGWQETQYF. In DNA form, the CDR3 reads TGTGCCTGGGGGGTTGGGGCAGGGTGGCAAGAGACCCAGTACTTC.

V and J are TRBV9 and TRBJ1-2; D is possibly TRBD1 (5 bases). The germline CDR1 and CDR2 sequences are SGDLS and YYNGEE. This CDR3 has 14 amino acids. The V gene lost 0 bases and the J gene lost 4 bases, with 10 bases spanning the gap. The CDR3 is CASSVEGTFYGYTF. CDR3 DNA sequence: TGTGCCAGCAGCGTAGAAGGGACTTTCTATGGCTACACCTTC.

This clone was found once. The V and J genes are TRBV4-1 and TRBJ1-1; 8 nucleotides align to TRBD1. V trimming: 1 base; J trimming: 6 bases; junction bases outside the gene matches: 19. CDR3 length: 19 residues. Per germline, CDR1 MGHRA and CDR2 YSYEKL. CDR3 nucleotide sequence: TGCGCCAGCAGCCAAGTCGTGAGGGTCAGGGGGCAAAAAGGGGCTGAAGCTTTCTTT. Translating it yields CASSQVVRVRGQKGAEAFF.

V is TRBV28 and J is TRBJ1-5; D gene unclear. V was trimmed by 3 bases and J by 6 bases, leaving 12 bases between them. The CDR3 loop spans 14 amino acids. Germline V gene lookup returns CDR1 MDHEN and CDR2 SYDVKM. The CDR3 nucleotides are TGTGCCAGCAGTTTCGTAGGGCAGGTTCAGCCCCAGCATTTT. Its protein product is CASSFVGQVQPQHF.

The rearrangement uses TRBV19 and TRBJ1-5; D might be TRBD1 (5 bases). The V gene's germline CDR1 is LNHDA and CDR2 SQIVND (reference sequence). Trimming took 3 bases from V and 5 from J, leaving 17 bases between them. CDR3 size: 16 residues. Written as DNA, the CDR3 is TGTGCCAGTAGTATGGTTCGCCCCGGGGGGGATCAGCCCCAGCATTTT. Translating gives CASSMVRPGGDQPQHF.

V usage is TRBV7-2 and J usage is TRBJ1-4; 7 bases fit TRBD1. J gave up 7 bases and V 5 bases, and 13 bases lay outside the gene matches. Germline V gene lookup returns CDR1 SGHTA and CDR2 FQGNSA. The CDR3 totals 16 residues. CDR3 sequence reads: CASSRYPEQGIEKLFF. CDR3 bases: TGTGCCAGCAGCCGATATCCCGAACAGGGGATTGAAAAACTGTTTTTT.

In regard to this clone: Other DNA sequences in the sample encode the same CDR3. The chain couples TRBV30 to TRBJ2-7; no clear D. This CDR3 spans 11 amino acids. Germline V gives CDR1 GTSNPN, CDR2 SVGIG (reference sequence). V was trimmed by 5 bases and J by 2 bases, leaving 7 bases between them. This CDR3 reads CAWGSTYEQYF. For the CDR3, the DNA is TGTGCCTGGGGGTCTACCTACGAGCAGTACTTC.